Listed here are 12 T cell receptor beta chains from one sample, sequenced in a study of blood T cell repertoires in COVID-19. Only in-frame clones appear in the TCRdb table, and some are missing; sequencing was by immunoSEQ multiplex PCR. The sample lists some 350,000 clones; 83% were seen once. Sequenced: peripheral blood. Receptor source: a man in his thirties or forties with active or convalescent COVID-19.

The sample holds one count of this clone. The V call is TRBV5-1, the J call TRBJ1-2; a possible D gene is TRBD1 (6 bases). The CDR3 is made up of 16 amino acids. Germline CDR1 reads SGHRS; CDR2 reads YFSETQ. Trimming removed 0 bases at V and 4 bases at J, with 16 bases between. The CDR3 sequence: CASSLAMGAWSYGYTF. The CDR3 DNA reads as TGCGCCAGCAGCTTGGCTATGGGGGCTTGGAGCTATGGCTACACCTTC.

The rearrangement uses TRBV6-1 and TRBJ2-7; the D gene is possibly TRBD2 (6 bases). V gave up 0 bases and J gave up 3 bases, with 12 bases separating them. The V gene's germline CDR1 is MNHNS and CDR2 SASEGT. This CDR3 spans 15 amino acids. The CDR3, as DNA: TGTGCCAGCAGTGAAGCGGTCGTGGGACTCTACGAGCAGTACTTC. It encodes CASSEAVVGLYEQYF.

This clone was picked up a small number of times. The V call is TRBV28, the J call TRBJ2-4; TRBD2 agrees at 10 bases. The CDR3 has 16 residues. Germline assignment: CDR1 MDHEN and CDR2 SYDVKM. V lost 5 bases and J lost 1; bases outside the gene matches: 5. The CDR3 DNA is TGTGCCAGCAGTCCAACTAGCGGGGCTGCCAAAAACATTCAGTACTTC. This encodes CASSPTSGAAKNIQYF.

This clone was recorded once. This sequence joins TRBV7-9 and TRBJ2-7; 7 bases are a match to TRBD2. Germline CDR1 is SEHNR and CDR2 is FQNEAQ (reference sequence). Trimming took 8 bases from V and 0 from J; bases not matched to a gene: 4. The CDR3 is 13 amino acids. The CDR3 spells CASGGDSSYEQYF. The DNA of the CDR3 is TGTGCCAGCGGGGGGGACTCCTCCTACGAGCAGTACTTC.

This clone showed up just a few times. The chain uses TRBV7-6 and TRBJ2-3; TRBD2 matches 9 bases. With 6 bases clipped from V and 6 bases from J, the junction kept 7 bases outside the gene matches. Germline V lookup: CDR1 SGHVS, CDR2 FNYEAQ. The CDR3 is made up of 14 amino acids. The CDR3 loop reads CASSLVAGADTQYF. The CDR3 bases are TGTGCCAGCAGTCTAGTAGCGGGGGCGGATACGCAGTATTTT.

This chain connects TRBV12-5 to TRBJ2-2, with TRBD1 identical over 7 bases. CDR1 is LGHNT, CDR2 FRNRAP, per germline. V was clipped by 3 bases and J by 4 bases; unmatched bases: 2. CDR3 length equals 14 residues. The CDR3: CASGLQGITGELFF. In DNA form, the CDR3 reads TGTGCTAGTGGTTTACAGGGGATCACCGGGGAGCTGTTTTTT. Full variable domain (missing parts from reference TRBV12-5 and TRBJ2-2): DARVTQTPRHKVTEMGQEVTMRCQPILGHNTVFWYRQTMMQGLELLAYFRNRAPLDDSGMPKDRFSAEMPDATLATLKIQPSEPRDSAVYFCASGLQGITGELFFGEGSRLTVL.

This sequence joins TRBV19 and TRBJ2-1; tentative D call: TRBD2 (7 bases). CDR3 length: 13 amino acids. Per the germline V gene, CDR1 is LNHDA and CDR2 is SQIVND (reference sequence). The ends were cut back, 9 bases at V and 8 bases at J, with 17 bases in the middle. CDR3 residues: CASRPRGRDEQFF. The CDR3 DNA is TGTGCCAGCCGTCCGAGGGGGAGGGATGAGCAGTTCTTC.

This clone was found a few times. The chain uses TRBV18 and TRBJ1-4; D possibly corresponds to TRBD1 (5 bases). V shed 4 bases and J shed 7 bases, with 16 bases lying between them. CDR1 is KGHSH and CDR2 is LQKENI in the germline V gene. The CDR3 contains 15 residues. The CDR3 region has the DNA TGTGCCAGCTCACTATCGACCCCCCAGGGTGAAAAACTGTTTTTT. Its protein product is CASSLSTPQGEKLFF.

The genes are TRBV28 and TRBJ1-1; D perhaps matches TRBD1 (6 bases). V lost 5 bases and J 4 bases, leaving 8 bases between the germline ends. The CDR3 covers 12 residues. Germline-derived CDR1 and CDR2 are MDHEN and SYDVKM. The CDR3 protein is CASSAGVTEAFF. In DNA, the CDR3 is TGTGCCAGCAGTGCAGGGGTCACTGAAGCTTTCTTT. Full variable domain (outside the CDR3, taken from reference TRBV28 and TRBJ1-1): DVKVTQSSRYLVKRTGEKVFLECVQDMDHENMFWYRQDPGLGLRLIYFSYDVKMKEKGDIPEGYSVSREKKERFSLILESASTNQTSMYLCASSAGVTEAFFGQGTRLTVV.

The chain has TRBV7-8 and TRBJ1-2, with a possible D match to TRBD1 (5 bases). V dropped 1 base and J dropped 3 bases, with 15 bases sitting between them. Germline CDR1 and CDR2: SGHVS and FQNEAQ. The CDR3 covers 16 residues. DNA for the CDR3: TGTGCCAGCAGCTTAGGGGCTCGGGGGTCAGACTATGGCTACACCTTC. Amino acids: CASSLGARGSDYGYTF.

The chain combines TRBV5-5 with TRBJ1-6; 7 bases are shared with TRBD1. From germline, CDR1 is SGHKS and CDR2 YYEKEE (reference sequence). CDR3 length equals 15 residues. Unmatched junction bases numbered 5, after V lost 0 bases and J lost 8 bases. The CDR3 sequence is CASSLGPQGHSPLHF. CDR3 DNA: TGTGCCAGCAGCTTGGGCCCACAGGGGCATTCACCCCTCCACTTT.

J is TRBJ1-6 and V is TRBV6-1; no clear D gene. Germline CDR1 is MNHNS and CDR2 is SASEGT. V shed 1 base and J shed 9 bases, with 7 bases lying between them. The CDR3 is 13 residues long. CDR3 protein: CASSEGRSSPLHF. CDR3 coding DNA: TGTGCCAGCAGTGAAGGGCGGAGTTCACCCCTCCACTTT.